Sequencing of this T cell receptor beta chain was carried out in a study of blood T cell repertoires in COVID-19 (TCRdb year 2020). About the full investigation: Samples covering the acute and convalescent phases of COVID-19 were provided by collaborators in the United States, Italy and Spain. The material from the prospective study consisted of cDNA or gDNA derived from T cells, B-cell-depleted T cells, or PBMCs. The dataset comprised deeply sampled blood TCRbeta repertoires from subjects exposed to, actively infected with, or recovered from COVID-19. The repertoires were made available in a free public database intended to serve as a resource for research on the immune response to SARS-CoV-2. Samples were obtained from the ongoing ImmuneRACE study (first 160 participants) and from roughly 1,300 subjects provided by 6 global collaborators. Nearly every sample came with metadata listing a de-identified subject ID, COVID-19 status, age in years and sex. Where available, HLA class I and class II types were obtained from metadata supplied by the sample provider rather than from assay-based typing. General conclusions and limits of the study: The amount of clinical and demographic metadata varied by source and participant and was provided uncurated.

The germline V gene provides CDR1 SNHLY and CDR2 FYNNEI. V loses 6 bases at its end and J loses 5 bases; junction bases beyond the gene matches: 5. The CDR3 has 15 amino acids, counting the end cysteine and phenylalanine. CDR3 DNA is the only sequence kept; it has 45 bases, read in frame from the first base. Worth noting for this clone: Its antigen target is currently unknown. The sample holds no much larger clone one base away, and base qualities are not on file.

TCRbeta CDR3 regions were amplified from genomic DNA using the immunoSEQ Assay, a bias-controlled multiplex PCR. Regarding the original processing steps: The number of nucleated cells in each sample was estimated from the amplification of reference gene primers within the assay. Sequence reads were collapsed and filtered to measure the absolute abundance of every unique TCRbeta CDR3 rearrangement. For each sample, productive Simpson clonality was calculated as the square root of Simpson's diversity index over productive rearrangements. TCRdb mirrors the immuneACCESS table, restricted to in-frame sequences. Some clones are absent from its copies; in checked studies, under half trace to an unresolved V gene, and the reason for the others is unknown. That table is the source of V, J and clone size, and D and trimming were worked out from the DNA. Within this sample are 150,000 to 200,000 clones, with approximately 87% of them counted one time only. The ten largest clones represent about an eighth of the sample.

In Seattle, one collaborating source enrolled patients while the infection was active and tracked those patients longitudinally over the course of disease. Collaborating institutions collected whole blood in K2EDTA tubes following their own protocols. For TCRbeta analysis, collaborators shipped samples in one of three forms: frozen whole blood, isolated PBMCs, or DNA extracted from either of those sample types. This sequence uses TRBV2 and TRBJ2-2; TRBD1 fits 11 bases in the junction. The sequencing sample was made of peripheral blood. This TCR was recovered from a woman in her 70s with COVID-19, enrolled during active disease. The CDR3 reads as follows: CASRKGDRGTGELFF. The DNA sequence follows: TGTGCCAGCAGGAAGGGGGACAGGGGGACCGGGGAGCTGTTTTTT.